Listed below are T cell receptor beta chains from one sample, sequenced in a study of T cells in Graves' hyperthyroidism and ophthalmopathy. TCRdb recomputed calls from the multiplex PCR reads with MiXCR, one row per CDR3 protein. The sample carries fewer than 550,000 distinct CDR3 sequences, about 15% recorded once. The sample taken for sequencing was blood. These receptors all come from a woman younger than 35 with Graves' hyperthyroidism. CDR3s leave out the opening cysteine and the closing phenylalanine or tryptophan. The listing skips clone size in some rows; elsewhere it reads once, few, many or a size class.

V gene	clone size	CDR3 length	J gene	CDR3 protein
TRBV5-1	few	15	TRBJ1-2	ASSLKGTIGREYGYT
TRBV12-3/TRBV12-4	many	13	TRBJ2-5	ASSLVRQARETQY
TRBV20-1	many	12	TRBJ1-2	SAPPSGVNYGYT
TRBV19	.	12	TRBJ2-5	ASRLLTGEGTQY
TRBV7-9	many	9	TRBJ1-1	ASSPPPEAF
TRBV12-3/TRBV12-4	.	16	TRBJ2-1	ASSPDLRAGRSYNEQF
TRBV12-3/TRBV12-4	.	13	TRBJ2-1	ASSGGTSGNNEQF
TRBV29-1	few	10	TRBJ2-7	SVSRGTDEQY
TRBV9	few	14	TRBJ2-1	ASSVGSGSPYNEQF
TRBV5-6	.	12	TRBJ1-1	ASSLLGLDTEAF
TRBV11-2	.	19	TRBJ2-5	ASSLGFGTSGGAVAKETQY
TRBV10-2	.	10	TRBJ1-1	ASSPGQREAF
TRBV24-1	many	13	TRBJ2-5	ATSDLQGSGETQY
TRBV10-1	.	12	TRBJ2-1	ASSEGGLPNEQF
TRBV3-1	.	14	TRBJ2-3	ASSPRDQIRSDTQY
TRBV15	few	15	TRBJ1-6	ATSREGARVRRTPLH
TRBV28	many	16	TRBJ1-2	ASSLPGVPSGKSYGYT
TRBV12-3/TRBV12-4	few	13	TRBJ1-5	ASSQMDRRNQPQH
TRBV7-8	many	15	TRBJ2-7	ASSHGGPRQKGYEQY
TRBV4-1	.	12	TRBJ2-7	ASSPRTGNYEQY
TRBV27	many	14	TRBJ2-7	ASSLLGLAGPYEQY
TRBV18	many	13	TRBJ1-3	ASSPGTGAGNTIY
TRBV20-1	few	13	TRBJ2-1	SAKGDRVSYNEQF
TRBV5-1	.	12	TRBJ1-5	ASSPGGGGQPQH
TRBV20-1	many	9	TRBJ1-1	SVEGSAEAF
TRBV20-1	many	12	TRBJ1-1	SARGAGPNTEAF
TRBV9	few	13	TRBJ2-1	ASSVGPGLHNEQF
TRBV4-2	.	12	TRBJ1-2	ASSQGGSAYGYT
TRBV28	many	15	TRBJ2-1	ASSPSQGLAGSSEQF
TRBV12-3/TRBV12-4	many	11	TRBJ1-1	ASSKKGGTEAF
TRBV27	few	11	TRBJ2-1	ASSNLGPGEQF
TRBV3-1	many	15	TRBJ2-5	ASSSRTSGGAIGTQY
TRBV2	few	11	TRBJ1-4	ANSGTGDEKLF
TRBV6-5	many	17	TRBJ2-2	ASSYSGGLAGDHTGELF
TRBV7-8	many	13	TRBJ2-3	ASSKPRLSTDTQY
TRBV20-1	many	12	TRBJ1-4	SASAGITNEKLF
TRBV7-2	.	16	TRBJ2-3	ASSSSFASGWTTDTQY